This T cell receptor beta chain was captured in a study of glioma-infiltrating T cells after dendritic cell vaccination. Points from the study as a whole: Patients with more pretreatment TILs had longer time to progression and survival. Higher TCR clonality did not directly relate to longer survival.

Germline CDR1 reads GTSNPN; CDR2 reads SVGIG (reference sequence). The CDR3 has 13 amino acids. V was shortened by 1 base and J by 8 bases, with 11 bases between the two germline ends. Generated by immunoSEQ multiplex PCR, the TCRdb table keeps only in-frame clones and is missing some. This table holds over 55,000 clones, around 86% found once. Details on this clone: The target antigen is unknown.

The input for sequencing was blood, taken before dendritic cell vaccination. This receptor was taken from a human donor with glioblastoma. V gene TRBV30 combines with J gene TRBJ1-4; tentatively, D is TRBD1 (5 bases). The CDR3 reads CAWSAGTQEKLFF. CDR3 DNA sequence: TGTGCCTGGAGTGCCGGGACTCAAGAAAAACTGTTTTTT.